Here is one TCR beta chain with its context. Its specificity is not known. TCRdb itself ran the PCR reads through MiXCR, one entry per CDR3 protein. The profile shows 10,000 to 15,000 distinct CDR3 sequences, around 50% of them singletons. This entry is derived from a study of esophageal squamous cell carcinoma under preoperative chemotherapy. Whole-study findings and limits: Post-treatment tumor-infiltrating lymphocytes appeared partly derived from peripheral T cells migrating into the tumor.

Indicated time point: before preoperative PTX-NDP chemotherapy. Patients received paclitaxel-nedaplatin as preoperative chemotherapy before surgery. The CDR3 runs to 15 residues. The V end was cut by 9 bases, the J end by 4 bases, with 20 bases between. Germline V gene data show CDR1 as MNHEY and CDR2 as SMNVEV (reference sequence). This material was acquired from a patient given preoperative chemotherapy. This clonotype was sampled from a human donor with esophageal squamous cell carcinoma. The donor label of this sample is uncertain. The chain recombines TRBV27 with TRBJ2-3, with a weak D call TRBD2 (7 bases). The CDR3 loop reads CARGLGGGEPDTQYF. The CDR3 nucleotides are TGTGCCAGGGGTTTAGGGGGGGGAGAGCCAGATACGCAGTATTTT.